The entry below describes one T cell receptor (beta chain). It has no known antigen specificity. Per-nucleotide qualities are absent, and no much larger clonotype sits a single base away. FACS was used to sort CD4+ or CD8+ cells into naive T cells (CD45RA+) and memory T cells (CD45RO+). The T cells used for TCR sequencing were obtained from a couple of healthy control subjects. Unstimulated sorted T cell subsets served as baseline controls for the mixed lymphocyte reactions. Genomic DNA was extracted with the Qiagen DNeasy Blood & Tissue Kit. The sample originates from a study of regulatory dendritic cells for organ transplantation (dated by TCRdb to 2016 to 2017). The study in broad terms: Sorted naive and memory CD4+ and CD8+ T cells had their TCRbeta repertoires sequenced both before and after allostimulation with either regulatory or mature dendritic cells. Study-wide findings and limitations: In both subjects, allostimulation led to expansion of memory CD8+ clones, although regulatory dendritic cells appeared to cause more limited expansion than mature dendritic cells did. Of the resting subsets, memory CD8+ T cells had the largest number of alloreactive TCR clonotypes. Only a couple of subjects were sequenced, and considerable between-individual heterogeneity in the alloreactive memory CD8+ T cell pool was noted by the authors. Highly diverse repertoires were observed in naive CD4+ and CD8+ T cells, whereas lower diversity was observed in memory cells, and the most oligoclonal repertoires were found in memory CD8+ cells.

CDR1 and CDR2 (MNHEY, SVGAGI) derive from the germline V gene. The CDR3 contains 14 residues, cysteine and phenylalanine counted. The entry retains the CDR3 DNA only, 42 bases that are in frame from base 1. The V end loses 3 bases and the J end loses 2 bases, and a stretch of 11 bases separates them. Multiplexed two-step PCR with Vbeta-specific forward primers and Jbeta-specific reverse primers was used to amplify TCRbeta CDR3 regions. The TCRbeta libraries were sequenced on an Illumina instrument via the immunoSEQ service. Per the authors' processing: IMGT annotation was used to assign V, D and J genes, and synthetic CDR3 analogues were used to correct the counts for multiplex PCR bias. In the immunoSEQ Analyzer, repertoire clonality was calculated as one minus the normalized Shannon entropy. Whether a clone counted as expanded was decided by Fisher's exact test with Benjamini-Hochberg false discovery rate control and a two-tailed cutoff of P<0.01. TCRdb took over this immuneACCESS table, retaining in-frame rearrangements with V and J assigned. Such tables are incomplete; in checked studies, under half of the missing clones stem from an unresolved V gene, and the remainder is unexplained. V and J calls and clone size are as listed in that table; D and trimming were resolved from the DNA. The sample table lists 30,000 to 45,000 clones, 85% to 95% of them with a count of one. The ten most abundant clones make up 0.11% of the sample.

Sequenced: naive CD8+ T cells from blood. The label giving this sample's cell subset or site can be read as: CD45RA+ naive T cells. The TCR originated in a human donor in good health. This chain is built from TRBV6-5 and TRBJ2-7, with no reliable assignment of the D segment. The CDR3 loop reads CASSYGLGAYEQYF. Here is the DNA: TGTGCCAGCAGTTATGGCCTAGGCGCCTACGAGCAGTACTTC.